This passage covers 25 T cell receptor beta chains from one sample sequenced in a study of human T cells and chemical hapten exposure. The time point: pre-sensitization, week 0. The treatment: therapeutic diphenylcyclopropenone sensitization with weekly scalp DPC. TCRdb re-called the RACE reads through MiXCR, storing one row per CDR3 protein. The table includes about 40,000 distinct CDR3 sequences, about 10% detected once. The sample here was whole blood, taken in connection with sensitization to the hapten diphenylcyclopropenone (DPC). Every receptor here comes from a man aged 25-40 years with alopecia areata. Some clones in this sample may be carry-over from other donors' samples.

This chain uses TRBV10-2 with TRBJ2-3; TRBD2 agrees at 11 bases. The germline V gene encodes CDR1 WSHSY and CDR2 SAAADI. Unmatched junction bases numbered 3, after V lost 6 bases and J lost 4 bases. This CDR3 comprises 14 residues. The CDR3 spells CASRDSGRADTQYF. CDR3 DNA sequence: TGCGCCAGCAGGGATAGCGGGAGGGCAGATACGCAGTATTTT.

This clonotype was seen ten or more times. The chain is built from TRBV6-4 and TRBJ1-1, with unresolved D. This CDR3 has 14 residues. CDR1 and CDR2 (germline): MRHNA, SNTAGT. V gave up 3 bases and J gave up 4 bases, with 12 bases separating them. In DNA form, the CDR3 reads TGTGCCAGCAGTGAAGAGGGCGGCACCACTGAAGCTTTCTTT. It codes for CASSEEGGTTEAFF.

This clonotype was recorded at least ten times. This chain joins TRBV28 and TRBJ2-5; D is perhaps TRBD1 (5 bases). The CDR3 extends over 16 amino acids. The V end lost 5 bases, the J end lost 4 bases, and 20 bases lay between the germline ends. Germline assignment: CDR1 MDHEN and CDR2 SYDVKM. The CDR3 coding sequence is TGTGCCAGCAGTCCAACCCGGACACGCCCGGGAGAGACCCAGTACTTC. Its protein is CASSPTRTRPGETQYF.

This clonotype was seen at least ten times. This rearrangement joins TRBV5-6 to TRBJ2-7; D not resolved. Germline CDR1 SGHDT, CDR2 YYEEEE. This CDR3 spans 14 amino acids. CDR3 sequence reads: CASTKVDPFIGSDV. CDR3 bases: TGTGCCAGCACCAAGGTAGACCCATTTATTGGTTCGGACGTC.

This clonotype was picked up many times. The CDR3 nucleotides are TGCAGCGCCCCGGACAGGGTTAACTATGGCTACACCTTC. Its protein product is CSAPDRVNYGYTF. The V call is TRBV29-1, the J call TRBJ1-2, with 8 positions matching TRBD1. V shed 7 bases, J shed 1 base, and the junction held 5 bases outside the gene matches. Germline V gene data show CDR1 as SQVTM and CDR2 as ANQGSEA. This CDR3 is 13 amino acids long.

This clonotype occurred many times. The chain joins TRBV6-2 or TRBV6-3 to TRBJ2-2, with a weak D call TRBD2 (5 bases). The V gene lost 2 bases and the J gene lost 2 bases, with 15 bases spanning the gap. CDR1 and CDR2 from the germline V gene are MNHEY and SVGEGT. The CDR3 length is 17 residues. The CDR3 here is CASSYKISEPNTGELFF. The CDR3 coding sequence is TGTGCCAGCAGTTACAAGATTAGCGAGCCTAACACCGGGGAGCTGTTTTTT.

This clonotype has more than one count but fewer than ten. V usage is TRBV7-2 and J usage is TRBJ1-5; TRBD1 is a possible D gene (6 bases). Germline lookup yields CDR1 SGHTA and CDR2 FQGNSA. This CDR3 spans 16 amino acids. V lost 4 bases, J lost 1 base, and 14 bases lay in between. The CDR3, as DNA: TGTGCCAGCAGCTCCAGGGGTGGTGGCAGCAATCAGCCCCAGCATTTT. It encodes CASSSRGGGSNQPQHF. Combining the CDR3 with reference TRBV7-2 and TRBJ1-5 gives the whole variable domain GAGVSQSPSNKVTEKGKDVELRCDPISGHTALYWYRQSLGQGLEFLIYFQGNSAPDKSGLPSDRFSAERTGGSVSTLTIQRTQQEDSAVYLCASSSRGGGSNQPQHFGDGTRLSIL.

This clonotype was seen only a few times. The chain links TRBV4-3 to TRBJ2-1; 8 nucleotides line up with TRBD1. The CDR3 is 17 residues long. Germline CDR1 LGHNA, CDR2 YSLEER. The trim removed 0 bases at V and 7 bases at J, leaving 11 bases unmatched. Here the CDR3 reads CASSQDPRQGTANEQFF. Written as DNA, the CDR3 is TGCGCCAGCAGCCAAGATCCCCGACAGGGGACGGCGAATGAGCAGTTCTTC.

This clonotype was picked up a small number of times. The chain uses TRBV29-1 and TRBJ1-1; D is possibly TRBD1 (5 bases). Deletions cut 1 base from V and 5 bases from J, with 11 bases between. CDR1 is SQVTM, CDR2 ANQGSEA, per germline. This CDR3 has 13 residues. This chain's CDR3 is CSVEVGRVTEAFF. The CDR3 region has the DNA TGCAGCGTTGAAGTAGGCAGGGTGACTGAAGCTTTCTTT. Drawing the rest from reference TRBV29-1 and TRBJ1-1, the complete variable domain is SAVISQKPSRDICQRGTSLTIQCQVDSQVTMMFWYRQQPGQSLTLIATANQGSEATYESGFVIDKFPISRPNLTFSTLTVSNMSPEDSSIYLCSVEVGRVTEAFFGQGTRLTVV.

This clonotype has just a few counts. V gene TRBV29-1 combines with J gene TRBJ2-3, with 12 bases lining up with TRBD2. Germline V lookup: CDR1 SQVTM, CDR2 ANQGSEA. There are 12 residues in the CDR3. Losses at the gene ends were 5 bases for V and 9 bases for J; bases not matched to a gene: 3. Here the CDR3 reads CSVPTSGRTQYF. In nucleotides, the CDR3 is TGCAGCGTTCCCACTAGCGGGAGGACGCAGTATTTT.

At least ten counts were recorded for this clonotype. The V gene is TRBV7-3, the J gene TRBJ2-2; D is possibly TRBD1 (5 bases). Trimming took 5 bases from V and 7 from J, leaving 8 bases between them. Germline V gives CDR1 SGHTA, CDR2 FQGTGA. The CDR3 totals 12 residues. CDR3 bases: TGTGCCAGCAGCCCAGGGATCGGGGAGCTGTTTTTT. Encoded protein: CASSPGIGELFF.

The chain employs TRBV29-1 and TRBJ2-3; the D is unclear. Germline V CDR1 and CDR2: SQVTM, ANQGSEA. CDR3 length: 8 residues. CDR3 DNA sequence: TGCAGTACAGATACGCAGTATTTT. Translation: CSTDTQYF.

This clonotype was counted many times. This chain joins TRBV7-2 and TRBJ1-1; D unresolved. In germline, CDR1 is SGHTA, CDR2 FQGNSA. Trimming took 2 bases from V and 2 from J, leaving 6 bases between them. The CDR3 totals 13 residues. The CDR3 sequence is CASSLIYNTEAFF. Written as DNA, the CDR3 is TGTGCCAGCAGCTTAATATACAACACTGAAGCTTTCTTT.

This clonotype was recorded only once. The V gene is TRBV11-1, the J gene TRBJ2-3; 10 bases are shared with TRBD2. The V segment lost 5 bases and the J segment 5 bases; nucleotides outside the gene matches: 4. Germline-derived CDR1 and CDR2 are SGHAT and FQDESV (reference sequence). This CDR3 spans 14 amino acids. CDR3 residues: CASSKAGGLDTQYF. CDR3 nucleotide sequence: TGTGCCAGCAGCAAAGCGGGAGGGTTAGATACGCAGTATTTT.

The chain has TRBV27 and TRBJ2-4; no clear D gene. CDR3 size: 13 residues. Germline CDR1 MNHEY, CDR2 SMNVEV (reference sequence). V shed 2 bases and J shed 8 bases, with 10 bases lying between them. The CDR3 sequence is CASSLDSEDIQYF. Here the CDR3 DNA reads TGTGCCAGCAGTTTAGATTCAGAAGACATTCAGTACTTC.

This clonotype was seen more than once but under ten times. This chain connects TRBV9 to TRBJ1-2; D is undetermined. Trimming took off 0 bases at V and 4 bases at J, with 7 bases between the two ends. Germline loops: CDR1 SGDLS, CDR2 YYNGEE. CDR3 length equals 13 residues. The CDR3: CASSVVGGYGYTF. The CDR3 DNA follows: TGTGCCAGCAGCGTAGTAGGAGGCTATGGCTACACCTTC.

The J gene is TRBJ2-3, the V gene TRBV14; D is uncertain. The CDR3 covers 11 residues. Looked up from germline, CDR1 is SGHDN and CDR2 is FVKESK. V was trimmed by 1 base and J by 9 bases, leaving 5 bases between them. DNA of the CDR3: TGTGCCAGCAGCCAAGGGGCGACGCAGTATTTT. Protein product: CASSQGATQYF.

This clonotype is categorized as medium-sized. The chain links TRBV7-8 to TRBJ1-1, with D hard to call. V was shortened by 5 bases and J by 3 bases, with 25 bases between the two germline ends. Germline loops: CDR1 SGHVS, CDR2 FQNEAQ. This CDR3 comprises 18 residues. The CDR3 here is CASSLFAPTSTGHTEAFF. Here the CDR3 DNA reads TGTGCCAGCAGCCTTTTTGCACCGACCAGTACCGGCCACACTGAAGCTTTCTTT.

In this sample, this clonotype turned up many times. The chain has TRBV6-2 or TRBV6-3 and TRBJ2-7; 8 positions match TRBD2. This CDR3 is built from 13 residues. Germline trimming cut 6 bases from V and 3 bases from J; bases unmatched to any gene: 4. CDR1 MNHEY and CDR2 SVGEGT come from the germline V gene. The DNA of the CDR3 is TGTGCCAGCAGGGAAAGCGGGAGCTACGAGCAGTACGTC. Its translation: CASRESGSYEQYV.

This clonotype was detected a few times. This chain links TRBV4-1 with TRBJ2-7; D may be TRBD2 (6 bases). CDR1 is MGHRA and CDR2 is YSYEKL in the germline V gene. Trimming removed 4 bases from V and 1 base from J, with 17 bases in between. The CDR3 consists of 16 residues. CDR3 nucleotides: TGCGCCAGCAGCCCCAACCGGGGGACTGCGTCCTACGAGCAGTACTTC. This encodes CASSPNRGTASYEQYF.

This clonotype was observed at least ten times. The V and J genes are TRBV6-6 and TRBJ2-1; D gene unclear. In germline, CDR1 is MNHNY, CDR2 SVGAGI (reference sequence). V lost 6 bases and J lost 7, with 10 bases in between. The CDR3 sequence is 12 residues long. CDR3 residues: CASSWGVNEQFF. The DNA of the CDR3 is TGTGCCAGCAGCTGGGGTGTGAATGAGCAGTTCTTC.

About this clonotype itself: An end of the junction does not agree with germline; a read error may underlie this. This chain links TRBV6-2 or TRBV6-3 with TRBJ1-1; 7 bases map to TRBD1. Germline V CDR1 and CDR2: MNHEY, SVGEGT. This CDR3 has 16 amino acids. CDR3 nucleotides: TGTACCAGCAGTTACTCCCAATTACAGGGGCGCACTGAAGCTTTCTTT. It encodes CTSSYSQLQGRTEAFF.

The CDR3 region is CASSSYGQGNTEAFF. The CDR3 nucleotides are TGTGCCAGCAGTTCTTATGGGCAGGGAAACACTGAAGCTTTCTTT. The chain employs TRBV6-5 and TRBJ1-1, with D tentatively TRBD1 (5 bases). Trimming took off 4 bases at V and 2 bases at J, with 14 bases between the two ends. This CDR3 comprises 15 residues. Germline V gene data show CDR1 as MNHEY and CDR2 as SVGAGI.

This clonotype was seen many times. The gene calls are TRBV6-6 and TRBJ1-4; no reliable D call. Trimming removed 3 bases at V and 8 bases at J, with 7 bases between. The CDR3 contains 12 residues. Germline values: CDR1 MNHNY, CDR2 SVGAGI (reference sequence). The CDR3, as DNA: TGTGCCAGCAGTTATATCCGCGAAAAACTGTTTTTT. Translated: CASSYIREKLFF.

The V call is TRBV4-2, the J call TRBJ2-1; unclear D gene. CDR1 and CDR2 from the germline V gene are LGHNA and YNFKEQ. This CDR3 is built from 15 residues. V was clipped by 0 bases and J by 4 bases, with 10 bases between them. Written as DNA, the CDR3 is TGTGCCAGCAGCCAAGATTTTCCCTCGTACAATGAGCAGTTCTTC. Protein: CASSQDFPSYNEQFF.